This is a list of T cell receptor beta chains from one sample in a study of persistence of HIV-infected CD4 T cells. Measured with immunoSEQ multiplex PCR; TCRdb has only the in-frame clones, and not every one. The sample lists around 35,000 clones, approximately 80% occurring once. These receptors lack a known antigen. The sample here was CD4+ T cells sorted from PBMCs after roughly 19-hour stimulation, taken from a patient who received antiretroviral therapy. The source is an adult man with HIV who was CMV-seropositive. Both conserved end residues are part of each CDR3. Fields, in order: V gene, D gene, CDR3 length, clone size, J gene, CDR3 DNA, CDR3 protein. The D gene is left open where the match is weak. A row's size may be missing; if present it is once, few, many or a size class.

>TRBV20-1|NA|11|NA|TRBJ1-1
TGCAGTGCTAGTGATGGGGCCGCGCTGGCGTTT
CSASDGAALAF
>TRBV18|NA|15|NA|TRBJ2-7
TGTGCCAGCTCACCACAAAAGGGAGGCACGCACGAGCAGTACTTC
CASSPQKGGTHEQYF
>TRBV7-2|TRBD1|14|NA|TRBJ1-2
TGTGCCAGCAGCTTAAATAGCCAGGGGGATGGCTACACCTTC
CASSLNSQGDGYTF
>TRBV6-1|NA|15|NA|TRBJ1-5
TGTGCCAGCAGTGAAGCGGGACTCTTCAATCAGCCCCAGCATTTT
CASSEAGLFNQPQHF
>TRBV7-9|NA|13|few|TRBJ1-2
TGTGCCAGCAGCTTAGTAAGGGATTCGGGCTACACCTTC
CASSLVRDSGYTF
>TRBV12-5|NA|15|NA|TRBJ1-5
TGTGCTAGTGGTTTGGGGTCGATGGGCAATCAGCCCCAGCATTTT
CASGLGSMGNQPQHF
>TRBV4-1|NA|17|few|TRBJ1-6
TGCGCCAGCAGCCAAGAAGGGGTTAGCTCCTATAATTCACCCCTCCACTTT
CASSQEGVSSYNSPLHF
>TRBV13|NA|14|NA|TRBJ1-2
TGTGCCAGCAGCCCCGGAACGGACTACTATGGCTACACCTTC
CASSPGTDYYGYTF
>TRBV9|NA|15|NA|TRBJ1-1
TGTGCCAGCAGCGTAGAGGTTGGCAGGGCAGCCGAAGCTTTCTTT
CASSVEVGRAAEAFF
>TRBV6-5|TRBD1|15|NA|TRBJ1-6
TGTGCCAGCAACGGAGCCGGGACAGCTAATTCACCCCTCCACTTT
CASNGAGTANSPLHF
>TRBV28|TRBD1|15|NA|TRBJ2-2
TGTGCCAGTGGCCGGGACAGGAGTTTCCCCGGGGAGCTGTTTTTT
CASGRDRSFPGELFF
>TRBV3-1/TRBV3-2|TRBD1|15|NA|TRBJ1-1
TGTGCCAGCAGCCGTTCTGACAGGGGGGAAACTGAAGCTTTCTTT
CASSRSDRGETEAFF
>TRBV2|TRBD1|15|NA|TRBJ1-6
TGTGCCAGCAGTGATTTTGGACAGGGGAATTCACCCCTCCACTTT
CASSDFGQGNSPLHF
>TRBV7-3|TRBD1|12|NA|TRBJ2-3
TGTGCCAGCAGCTTTCAACAGGGGACGCAGTATTTT
CASSFQQGTQYF
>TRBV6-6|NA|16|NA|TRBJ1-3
TGTGCCAGCAGTTACGGGGTGAGGGGCATTGGAAACACCATATATTTT
CASSYGVRGIGNTIYF
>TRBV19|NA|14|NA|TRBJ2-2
TGTGCCAGTAGTATAGGACGGAACACCGGGGAGCTGTTTTTT
CASSIGRNTGELFF
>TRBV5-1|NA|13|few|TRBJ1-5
TGCGCCAGCAGCAGAGACGGCAATCAGCCCCAGCATTTT
CASSRDGNQPQHF
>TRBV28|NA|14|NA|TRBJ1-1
TGTGCCAGCAGTTTATTAAAAATGAACACTGAAGCTTTCTTT
CASSLLKMNTEAFF
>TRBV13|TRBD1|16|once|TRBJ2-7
TGTGCCAGCAGCTTAATTACCGGGACAGCCCCAGGAAGGCAGTACTTC
CASSLITGTAPGRQYF
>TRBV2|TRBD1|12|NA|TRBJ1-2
TGTGCTCAGGGACAGGGGAACTATGGCTACACCTTC
CAQGQGNYGYTF
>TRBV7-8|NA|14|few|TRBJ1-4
TGTGCCAGCAGCTTTATTAGCAGGGATGAAAAACTGTTTTTT
CASSFISRDEKLFF
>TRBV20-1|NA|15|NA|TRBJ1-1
TGCAGTGCTAGTGTCGCAATGAGGGGGAACACTGAAGCTTTCTTT
CSASVAMRGNTEAFF
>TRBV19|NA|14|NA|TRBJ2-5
TGTGCCAGTAGTATAGTAGTCTCGGCAGAGACCCAGTACTTC
CASSIVVSAETQYF
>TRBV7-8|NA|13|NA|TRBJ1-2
TGTGCCAGCAGCTTACAGGGGAACTATGGCTACACCTTC
CASSLQGNYGYTF
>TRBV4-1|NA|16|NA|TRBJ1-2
TGCGCCAGCAGCCAAGATTCGACCGTCGCGTCCTATGGCTACACCTTC
CASSQDSTVASYGYTF
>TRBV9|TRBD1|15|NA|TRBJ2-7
TGTGCCAGTACAGGGGCCGCGCGGGCCCCCTACGAGCAGTACTTC
CASTGAARAPYEQYF
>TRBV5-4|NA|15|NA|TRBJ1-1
TGTGCCAGCAGCTTTCAGGGGAGGAAGAAGACTGAAGCTTTCTTT
CASSFQGRKKTEAFF
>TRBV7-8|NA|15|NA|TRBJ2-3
TGTGCCAGCAGCCCTACGTACTTAAGCACAGATACGCAGTATTTT
CASSPTYLSTDTQYF
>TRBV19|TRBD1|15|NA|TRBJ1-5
TGTGCCAGTAGTAGCGGAGGACAGGGAAATCAGCCCCAGCATTTT
CASSSGGQGNQPQHF
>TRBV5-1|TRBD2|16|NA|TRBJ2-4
TGCGCCAGCAGCTTCACAGCCATCCGGGGGGGAAACATTCAGTACTTC
CASSFTAIRGGNIQYF
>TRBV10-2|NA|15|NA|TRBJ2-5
TGCGCCAGCAGGGAGAACAGAAAAAACCAAGAGACCCAGTACTTC
CASRENRKNQETQYF
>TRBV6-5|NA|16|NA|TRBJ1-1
TGTGCCAGCAGTTACTCGATCGTCAGGGGAGGCACTGAAGCTTTCTTT
CASSYSIVRGGTEAFF
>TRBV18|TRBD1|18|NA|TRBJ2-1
TGTGCCAGCTCGCTCAATCCGGACAGGGGGGGATCCTACAATGAGCAGTTCTTC
CASSLNPDRGGSYNEQFF
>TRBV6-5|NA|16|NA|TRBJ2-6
TGTGCCAGCAGTTACTCAATTCTCTCTGGGGCCAACGTCCTGACTTTC
CASSYSILSGANVLTF
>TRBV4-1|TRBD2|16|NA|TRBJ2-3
TGCGCCAGCAGCCAAGAAGGACTAGCGTTCACAGATACGCAGTATTTT
CASSQEGLAFTDTQYF
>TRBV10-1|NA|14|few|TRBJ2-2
TGCGCCAGCAGTGAGGGTGTTCGGGTAGGGGAGCTGTTTTTT
CASSEGVRVGELFF
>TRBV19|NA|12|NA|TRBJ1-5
TGTGCCAGTGGGGTTAGCAATCAGCCCCAGCATTTT
CASGVSNQPQHF
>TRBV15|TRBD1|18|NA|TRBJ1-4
TGTGCCACCAGCAGTTACCGGGACAGGGCCCCAACTAATGAAAAACTGTTTTTT
CATSSYRDRAPTNEKLFF
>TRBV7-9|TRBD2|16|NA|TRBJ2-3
TGTGCCAGCAGCGAAGGACTAGTCCTAAGATCAGATACGCAGTATTTT
CASSEGLVLRSDTQYF
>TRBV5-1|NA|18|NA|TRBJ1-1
TGCGCCAGCAGCTTGTTGGGGAGGGCAGGGAATGGGAACACTGAAGCTTTCTTT
CASSLLGRAGNGNTEAFF
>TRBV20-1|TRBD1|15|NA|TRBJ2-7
TGCAGTGCTAGTAAGGACAGGACCTTATCCTACGAGCAGTACTTC
CSASKDRTLSYEQYF
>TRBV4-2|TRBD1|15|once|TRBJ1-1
TGTGCCAGCAGCCCACTGACAGGGGGGAACACTGAAGCTTTCTTT
CASSPLTGGNTEAFF
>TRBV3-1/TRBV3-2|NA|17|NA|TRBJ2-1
TGTGCCAGCAGCCGATCAGTGGGGGCTAGCAGGATGAATGAGCAGTTCTTC
CASSRSVGASRMNEQFF
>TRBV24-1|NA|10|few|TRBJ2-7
TGTGCCACCAGTGAGCACGAGCAGTACTTC
CATSEHEQYF
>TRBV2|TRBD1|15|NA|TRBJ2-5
TGTGCCAGCAGTGAAGCGACAGGGCCCGAAGAGACCCAGTACTTC
CASSEATGPEETQYF
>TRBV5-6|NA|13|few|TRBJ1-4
TGTGCCAGCAGCTTGGCCCGGGGGGCGGTTCTGTTTTTT
CASSLARGAVLFF
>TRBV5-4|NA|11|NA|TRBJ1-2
TGTGCCAGCAGGGGGGCCTATGGCTACACCTTC
CASRGAYGYTF
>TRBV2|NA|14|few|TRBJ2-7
TGTGCCAGCCAGAGGGTAACAGGGCCTTCCGAGCAGTACTTC
CASQRVTGPSEQYF
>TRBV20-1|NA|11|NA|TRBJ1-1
TGCAGTGCCGGGACCTTCGGTGAAGCTTTCTTT
CSAGTFGEAFF
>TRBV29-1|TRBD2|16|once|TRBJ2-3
TGCAGCGTTGAATTGGGGCGGGGGGTACTAGCGGGTACGCAGTATTTT
CSVELGRGVLAGTQYF
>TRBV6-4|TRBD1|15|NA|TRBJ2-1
TGTGCCAGCAGGATGACAGGGGGTGTGAGCAATGAGCAGTTCTTC
CASRMTGGVSNEQFF
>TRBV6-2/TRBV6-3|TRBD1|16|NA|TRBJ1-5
TGTGCCAGCAGTCGAGGGGACAGGGCGGGCAATCAGCCCCAGCATTTT
CASSRGDRAGNQPQHF
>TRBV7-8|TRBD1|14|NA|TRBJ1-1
TGTGCCAGCAGCGACGGGACAGGGAACACTGAAGCTTTCTTT
CASSDGTGNTEAFF